The sequence of this T cell receptor (beta chain) was determined in a study of blood T cell repertoires in COVID-19 (dated by TCRdb to the early 2020s). Regarding the research as a whole: Samples covering the acute and convalescent phases of COVID-19 were provided by collaborators in the United States, Italy and Spain. A de-identified subject ID, COVID-19 status, age in years and sex were almost always included in the sample metadata. The samples were drawn from the first 160 participants of the ongoing ImmuneRACE study and from 1,254 subjects provided by 6 global collaborators. Where HLA class I and class II types were available, the types were taken from metadata supplied by the sample provider, not from assay-based typing. The prospective study material was composed of cDNA or gDNA derived from T cells, B-cell-depleted T cells, or PBMCs. A freely available public database, intended as a resource for researchers studying the immune response to SARS-CoV-2, is where the repertoires were released. Deeply sampled blood TCRbeta repertoires from subjects exposed to, actively infected with, or recovered from COVID-19 were included in the dataset.

Reading from cysteine to phenylalanine, the CDR3 counts 13 amino acids. CDR3 DNA only is kept here, 39 bases in frame from base 1. Via the germline V gene, CDR1 is LGHNA and CDR2 YNFKEQ. Trimming removed 10 bases from V and 0 bases from J, leaving 10 bases between the germline ends. On this clone itself: No antigen is known for it. No quality values exist for individual bases; no much larger clone is one base distant.

Study-level results and caveats: The quantity of clinical and demographic metadata differed by source and by participant and was supplied without curation.

Enrolling through a virtual design, the prospective study's participants ranged in age from roughly 18 to 90 years and lived across roughly 24 United States geographic areas. In the prospective study, cohorts were assigned on the basis of participant-reported clinical history obtained from a screening survey and a study questionnaire. Recovered participants in ImmuneRACE Cohort 3 were defined by two consecutive negative NP/OP PCR tests, clearance by a healthcare professional, or resolution of symptoms. In the prospective study, mobile phlebotomists collected whole blood, serum and a nasopharyngeal or oropharyngeal swab from each participant. Participants in the prospective study had the option to provide additional blood draws and questionnaires over an approximately 2-month period. Before DNA extraction, blood samples from the prospective study were shipped at room temperature or frozen. The immunoSEQ Assay, a bias-controlled multiplex PCR, was used to amplify TCRbeta CDR3 regions from genomic DNA. The study's own analysis went as follows. Nucleated cell counts per sample were estimated from amplification of reference gene primers within the assay. To quantify the absolute abundance of each unique TCRbeta CDR3 rearrangement, sequence reads were collapsed and filtered. Productive Simpson clonality was computed per sample as the square root of Simpson's diversity index over productive rearrangements. As stored in TCRdb, this immuneACCESS dataset retains in-frame rearrangements with V and J assigned. A fraction of the clones does not appear; measured against another copy, unresolved V genes explain less than half of the discrepancy, and the remainder lacks a known reason. V and J calls and clone size follow that table, whereas D and trimming were derived from the DNA. Here the sample has some 260,000 clones; 90% to 95% occur a single time. The top ten constitute 1.5% to 2% of the sample.

The receptor was derived from a woman aged 18-29 years who had recovered from COVID-19. The sequenced sample was PBMCs or T cells enriched from blood (not recorded which). The receptor chain draws on TRBV4-2 and TRBJ2-1, with the identity of the D gene unclear. CDR3 loop: CAIAESSYNEQFF. Read as DNA, the sequence is TGTGCCATAGCAGAGAGCTCCTACAATGAGCAGTTCTTC.